The next 13 T cell receptor beta chains were all read from a single sample in a study of blood T cell repertoires in COVID-19. Some clones are missing from TCRdb's copy, which holds only in-frame ones; the method was immunoSEQ multiplex PCR. Counted here are 150,000 or so clones, about 85% occurring once; the ten biggest clones make up around 0.63%. Sequencing was performed on peripheral blood. These receptors were taken from a man in his sixties with COVID-19, enrolled during active disease.

Notes on this clone: The sample holds other DNA sequences that translate to the same CDR3. The chain recombines TRBV5-1 with TRBJ2-5, with D possibly being TRBD2 (6 bases). This CDR3 is built from 14 residues. Trimming stripped 4 bases from V and 2 bases from J, with 12 bases between. The germline CDR1 and CDR2 sequences are SGHRS and YFSETQ. The CDR3 DNA sequence: TGCGCCAGCAGCAAAGCGGGCCCTCAAGAGACCCAGTACTTC. It specifies CASSKAGPQETQYF.

The chain carries TRBV14 and TRBJ1-6; the D gene is possibly TRBD1 (5 bases). Germline V lookup: CDR1 SGHDN, CDR2 FVKESK. V was pared by 1 base and J by 7 bases, with 8 bases between. CDR3 length equals 14 residues. The CDR3 region is CASSQVTVNSPLHF. In nucleotides, the CDR3 is TGTGCCAGCAGCCAAGTGACAGTGAATTCACCCCTCCACTTT. Filled out from reference TRBV14 and TRBJ1-6, the complete variable domain reads EAGVTQFPSHSVIEKGQTVTLRCDPISGHDNLYWYRRVMGKEIKFLLHFVKESKQDESGMPNNRFLAERTGGTYSTLKVQPAELEDSGVYFCASSQVTVNSPLHFGNGTRLTVT.

The genes are TRBV5-1 and TRBJ1-2; 10 nucleotides align to TRBD1. The trim removed 2 bases at V and 7 bases at J, leaving 11 bases unmatched. The CDR3 length is 16 residues. In germline, CDR1 is SGHRS, CDR2 YFSETQ. The CDR3 loop reads CASSLLLPGTGAGYTF. CDR3 nucleotides: TGCGCCAGCAGCTTACTCCTCCCCGGGACAGGGGCTGGCTACACCTTC.

J is TRBJ1-2 and V is TRBV5-8; 9 bases fit TRBD1. Trimming removed 1 base from V and 4 bases from J; junction bases left unmatched: 11. Germline V gene sequence: CDR1 SGHTS, CDR2 YDEGEE. The CDR3 is 17 residues long. For the CDR3, the DNA is TGTGCCAGCAGCTTGAACAGGGGGCGAGCGGTCATCTATGGCTACACCTTC. Residues: CASSLNRGRAVIYGYTF.

The chain carries TRBV9 and TRBJ1-4; the D is unclear. Germline values: CDR1 SGDLS, CDR2 YYNGEE. V was trimmed by 4 bases and J by 0 bases, leaving 7 bases between them. The CDR3 is 14 amino acids. As DNA, the CDR3 is TGTGCCAGCAGCCCATCTACAACTAATGAAAAACTGTTTTTT. It yields the protein CASSPSTTNEKLFF.

This clone was found once. The rearrangement links TRBV19 to TRBJ1-1; a possible D gene is TRBD1 (6 bases). Germline CDR1 and CDR2: LNHDA and SQIVND (reference sequence). The CDR3 sequence is 14 residues long. V was pared by 4 bases and J by 4 bases, with 13 bases between. The CDR3 region is CASSTISQGTEAFF. CDR3 nucleotides: TGTGCCAGTAGTACAATATCACAGGGCACTGAAGCTTTCTTT.

The chain joins TRBV11-2 to TRBJ2-2; D perhaps matches TRBD1 (6 bases). Trimming pared 2 bases from V and 3 bases from J, leaving 7 bases between. The CDR3 runs 14 residues. CDR1 and CDR2 (germline): SGHAT, FQNNGV. The CDR3, as DNA: TGTGCCAGCAGCTTACAGGGGTACACCGGGGAGCTGTTTTTT. Translation gives CASSLQGYTGELFF.

The V and J genes are TRBV3-1 (or the pseudogene TRBV3-2) and TRBJ2-7; 7 bases match TRBD1. Germline CDR1 LGHDT, CDR2 YNNKEL (reference sequence). The CDR3 has 15 amino acids. Germline trimming cut 3 bases from V and 5 bases from J; bases unmatched to any gene: 10. In DNA form, the CDR3 reads TGTGCCAGCAGCCATCGTAACAGGGGTAGTGACGAGCAGTACTTC. It yields the protein CASSHRNRGSDEQYF.

The chain is built from TRBV18 and TRBJ1-2, with D possibly TRBD1 on 5 matching bases. The CDR3 totals 14 residues. V was cut by 0 bases and J by 3 bases, with 8 bases left in between. CDR1 and CDR2 (germline): KGHSH, LQKENI. CDR3 loop: CASSPPTADYGYTF. The CDR3, as DNA: TGTGCCAGCTCACCACCGACAGCAGACTATGGCTACACCTTC.

The chain is built from TRBV7-2 and TRBJ2-4; 10 bases are shared with TRBD2. The CDR3 consists of 19 residues. V lost 5 bases to trimming and J lost 7 bases; unmatched junction nucleotides: 20. Germline CDR1 and CDR2: SGHTA and FQGNSA. The CDR3 reads CASSPNLPSGGHPGNIQYF. The CDR3 nucleotides are TGTGCCAGCAGCCCTAACCTACCTAGCGGGGGCCACCCAGGGAACATTCAGTACTTC.

This clone was counted only a few times. V gene TRBV3-1 (or the pseudogene TRBV3-2) combines with J gene TRBJ1-4, with D possibly matching TRBD1 (6 bases). This CDR3 is 12 amino acids long. The V and J ends lost 5 bases and 8 bases respectively, with 9 bases between them. Germline CDR1 is LGHDT and CDR2 is YNNKEL (reference sequence). The CDR3 bases are TGTGCCAGCAGCGGACAGACGGAAAAACTGTTTTTT. Residues: CASSGQTEKLFF.

The genes are TRBV6-5 and TRBJ1-5, with 7 bases aligning to TRBD1. V was pared by 5 bases and J by 3 bases, with 7 bases of the junction left unmatched. The CDR3 length is 15 residues. CDR1 and CDR2 from the germline V gene are MNHEY and SVGAGI. The CDR3 DNA follows: TGTGCCAGCAGTCAATCCGGGACAGTCAATCAGCCCCAGCATTTT. Translating it yields CASSQSGTVNQPQHF.

The chain's CDR3 is CASSTPGAGNTIYF. In DNA form, the CDR3 reads TGTGCCAGCAGTACCCCAGGGGCTGGAAACACCATATATTTT. The chain employs TRBV6-5 and TRBJ1-3, with D possibly TRBD1 on 6 matching bases. Trimming shortened V by 5 bases and J by 2 bases, and 10 bases separated the two germline ends. The CDR3 length is 14 residues. Germline V gene lookup returns CDR1 MNHEY and CDR2 SVGAGI.